This TCR beta chain derives from a study of OX40 agonist ivuxolimab in advanced cancers. Study at large: Patients in the trial were receiving intravenous ivuxolimab every 2 weeks, at doses of 0.01 to 10 mg/kg.

The assay was immunoSEQ multiplex PCR, and TCRdb's table has in-frame clones only and misses some. Of 52,000 or so clones in the sample, over 90% were seen once. General study results and limits: Averaging showed that CD8+ T cells had more expanded clones than CD4+ did. Partial responders dosed at 0.1-3.0 mg/kg displayed clonal expansion ranking among the lowest.

A note on this clone: What it binds is not known.

The CDR3 contains 17 residues. The chain uses TRBV21-1 and TRBJ2-1. TRBV21-1 is described as a pseudogene. The input for sequencing was CD4+ or CD8+ T cells sorted from blood, taken in a trial of the OX40 agonist ivuxolimab. The receptor was isolated from an adult with an advanced solid tumor such as melanoma, head and neck, liver or kidney cancer. In DNA form, the CDR3 reads TGTGCCAGCAGCAAGACATCACGGGACGGCATCAACATCGGGCAGTTCTTC. Protein sequence: CASSKTSRDGINIGQFF.